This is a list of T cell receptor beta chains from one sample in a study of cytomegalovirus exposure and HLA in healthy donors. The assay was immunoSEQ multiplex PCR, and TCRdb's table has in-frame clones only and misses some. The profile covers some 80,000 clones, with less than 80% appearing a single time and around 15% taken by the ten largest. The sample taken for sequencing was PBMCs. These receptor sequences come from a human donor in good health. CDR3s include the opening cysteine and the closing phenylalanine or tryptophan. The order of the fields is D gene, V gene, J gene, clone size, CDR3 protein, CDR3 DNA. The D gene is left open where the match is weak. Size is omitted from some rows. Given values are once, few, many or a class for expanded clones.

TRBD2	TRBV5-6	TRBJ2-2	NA	CASSLGDSGGAVGELFF	TGTGCCAGCAGCTTGGGTGATAGCGGGGGGGCCGTCGGGGAGCTGTTTTTT
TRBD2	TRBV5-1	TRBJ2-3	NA	CASSLALAGSVDTQYF	TGCGCCAGCAGCCTGGCCCTAGCGGGGAGTGTAGATACGCAGTATTTT
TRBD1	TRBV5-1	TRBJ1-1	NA	CASRDPRTGETEAFF	TGCGCCAGCCGGGACCCTCGGACAGGGGAGACTGAAGCTTTCTTT
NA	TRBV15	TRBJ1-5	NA	CATSREVFFGTGGGNQPQHF	TGTGCCACCAGCAGAGAGGTTTTTTTTGGTACAGGTGGTGGCAATCAGCCCCAGCATTTT
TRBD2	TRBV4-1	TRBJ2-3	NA	CASSQVGSGGAEDTQYF	TGCGCCAGCAGCCAAGTTGGTAGCGGGGGGGCTGAAGATACGCAGTATTTT
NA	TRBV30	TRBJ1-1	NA	CAWTGELDTEAFF	TGTGCCTGGACAGGGGAATTGGACACTGAAGCTTTCTTT
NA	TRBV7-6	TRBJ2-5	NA	CASSLGPFSETQYF	TGTGCCAGCAGCTTAGGGCCGTTTTCGGAGACCCAGTACTTC
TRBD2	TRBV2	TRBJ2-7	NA	CASSETGTSGVAYEQYF	TGTGCCAGCAGTGAGACCGGGACTAGCGGGGTTGCCTACGAGCAGTACTTC
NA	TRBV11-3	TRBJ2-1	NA	CASSLNLGEQFF	TGTGCCAGCAGCTTAAATCTCGGGGAGCAGTTCTTC
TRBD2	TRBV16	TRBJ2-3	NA	CASSPTGGGGGGDTQYF	TGTGCCAGCAGCCCTACGGGGGGGGGCGGCGGTGGAGATACGCAGTATTTT
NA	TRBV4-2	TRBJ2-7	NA	CASSQDSARAHEQYF	TGTGCCAGCAGCCAAGATTCGGCCAGGGCCCACGAGCAGTACTTC
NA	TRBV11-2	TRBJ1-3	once	CASSLDRDSGNTIYF	TGTGCCAGCAGCTTAGACAGGGACTCTGGAAACACCATATATTTT
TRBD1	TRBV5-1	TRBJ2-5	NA	CASSLQGAGETQYF	TGCGCCAGCAGCTTACAGGGGGCGGGGGAGACCCAGTACTTC
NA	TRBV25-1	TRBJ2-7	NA	CASSEGGGGYEQYF	TGTGCCAGCAGTGAAGGGGGAGGGGGCTACGAGCAGTACTTC
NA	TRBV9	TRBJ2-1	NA	CASSVLADTYNEQFF	TGTGCCAGCAGCGTTTTAGCGGACACCTACAATGAGCAGTTCTTC
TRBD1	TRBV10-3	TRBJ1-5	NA	CATGTDHSNQPQHF	TGTGCCACCGGGACAGATCATAGCAATCAGCCCCAGCATTTT
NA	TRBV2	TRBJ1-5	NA	CASSESVWAQPQHF	TGTGCCAGCAGTGAGTCGGTTTGGGCTCAGCCCCAGCATTTT
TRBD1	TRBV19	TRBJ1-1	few	CASTVTGGLTEAFF	TGTGCCAGTACCGTGACAGGGGGCTTAACTGAAGCTTTCTTT
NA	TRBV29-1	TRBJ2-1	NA	CSVVSGSGNLHEQFF	TGCAGCGTTGTTAGCGGTAGCGGCAATCTGCATGAGCAGTTCTTC
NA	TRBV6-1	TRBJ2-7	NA	CASSLRQSSYEQYF	TGTGCCAGCAGTTTACGACAGTCCTCCTACGAGCAGTACTTC
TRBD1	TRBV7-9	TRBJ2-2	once	CSSSLGQGNTGELFF	TGTTCCAGCAGCTTGGGACAGGGGAACACCGGGGAGCTGTTTTTT
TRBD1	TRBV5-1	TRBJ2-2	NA	CASSLYRDRGRTTGELFF	TGCGCCAGCAGCCTATACCGGGACAGGGGGCGAACGACCGGGGAGCTGTTTTTT
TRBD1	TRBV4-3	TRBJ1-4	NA	CASNNVGRGHGNEKLFF	TGCGCCAGCAACAACGTAGGCAGGGGGCATGGTAATGAAAAACTGTTTTTT
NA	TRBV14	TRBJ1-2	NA	CASSQGLTSGASYGYTF	TGTGCCAGCAGCCAAGGCCTCACGAGTGGGGCTTCCTATGGCTACACCTTC
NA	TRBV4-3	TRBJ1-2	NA	CASSQNREPIYGYTF	TGCGCCAGCAGCCAAAATAGGGAGCCGATCTATGGCTACACCTTC
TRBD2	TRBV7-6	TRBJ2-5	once	CASSSLAGVSGTQYF	TGTGCCAGCAGCTCACTAGCGGGAGTTTCAGGGACCCAGTACTTC
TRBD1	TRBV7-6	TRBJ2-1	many	CASSPGTGPYNEQFF	TGTGCCAGCAGCCCGGGGACAGGGCCTTACAATGAGCAGTTCTTC
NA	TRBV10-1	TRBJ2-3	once	CASSEGRLTDTQYF	TGCGCCAGCAGTGAGGGAAGACTCACAGATACGCAGTATTTT
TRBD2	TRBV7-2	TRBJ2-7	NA	CASRTSGGAYEQYF	TGTGCCAGCAGAACTAGCGGGGGTGCCTACGAGCAGTACTTC
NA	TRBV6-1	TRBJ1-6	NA	CASSEKRAGASPLHF	TGTGCCAGCAGTGAAAAGCGAGCCGGCGCTTCACCCCTCCACTTT
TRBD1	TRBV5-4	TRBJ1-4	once	CASSPGQNHEKLFF	TGTGCCAGCAGCCCGGGACAGAACCATGAAAAACTGTTTTTT
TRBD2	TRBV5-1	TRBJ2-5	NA	CASSLQAGLQETQYF	TGCGCCAGCAGCTTGCAAGCGGGGCTCCAAGAGACCCAGTACTTC
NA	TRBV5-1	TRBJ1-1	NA	CASSLEGGGWTEAFF	TGCGCCAGCAGCTTGGAGGGGGGGGGTTGGACTGAAGCTTTCTTT
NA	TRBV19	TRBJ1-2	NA	CASSIGPGNYGYTF	TGTGCCAGTAGTATAGGGCCGGGAAACTATGGCTACACCTTC
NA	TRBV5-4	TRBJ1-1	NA	CASSWDTMNTEAFF	TGTGCCAGCAGCTGGGACACGATGAACACTGAAGCTTTCTTT
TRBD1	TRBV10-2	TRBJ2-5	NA	CASSDPGTGKETQYF	TGCGCCAGCAGTGACCCCGGGACAGGGAAAGAGACCCAGTACTTC
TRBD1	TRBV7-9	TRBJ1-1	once	CASIRQGGSSRNTAAFF	TGTGCCAGCATCAGACAGGGGGGTTCTTCGAGGAACACTGCAGCTTTCTTT
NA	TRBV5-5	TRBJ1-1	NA	CASSHQGTFGNTEAFF	TGTGCCAGCAGCCACCAGGGCACGTTCGGGAACACTGAAGCTTTCTTT
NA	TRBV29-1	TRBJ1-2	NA	CSGGDYYGYTF	TGCAGCGGCGGGGATTACTATGGCTACACCTTC
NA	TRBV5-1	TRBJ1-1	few	CASSLVVRGGNTEAFF	TGCGCCAGCAGCTTGGTAGTCAGGGGCGGGAACACTGAAGCTTTCTTT
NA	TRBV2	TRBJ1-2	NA	CASSEALPRNYYGYPF	TGTGCCAGCAGTGAAGCGCTGCCTAGAAACTACTATGGCTACCCCTTC
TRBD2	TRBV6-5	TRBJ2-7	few	CASSYYGLRGEDEQYF	TGTGCCAGCAGTTACTACGGCCTGCGGGGGGAAGACGAGCAGTACTTC
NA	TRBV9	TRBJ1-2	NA	CASSGSVGYTF	TGTGCCAGCAGCGGTTCGGTCGGCTACACCTTC
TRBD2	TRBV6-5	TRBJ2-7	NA	CASRGDGISYEQYF	TGTGCCAGCCGGGGGGACGGAATCTCCTACGAGCAGTACTTC
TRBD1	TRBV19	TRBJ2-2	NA	CASRTQDRGRPGELFF	TGTGCCAGTAGAACCCAGGACAGGGGGCGGCCCGGGGAGCTGTTTTTT
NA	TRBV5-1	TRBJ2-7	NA	CASSTDSYEQYF	TGCGCCAGCAGCACCGACAGCTACGAGCAGTACTTC